The clone carrying this T cell receptor (beta chain) was seen ten or more times. Its matching antigen is unknown. CDR1 and CDR2 from the germline V gene are MNHEY and SVGEGT. V was clipped by 5 bases and J by 4 bases, with 18 bases between them. This CDR3 contains 16 residues. It was RNA transcripts that yielded the amplified TCR beta CDR3 regions. First-round RT-PCR targeting the TCR CDR3 was performed with the HTBI primer set. TCRdb reprocessed the multiplex PCR reads via MiXCR and lists one record per CDR3 protein. The sample consists of under 400,000 distinct CDR3 sequences, around 14% of them appearing once. The data were taken from a study of T cells in Graves' hyperthyroidism and ophthalmopathy. Study-wide points: Blood also contained most expanded thyroid clonotypes above 0.001.

This TCR was recovered from a woman aged 18-29 years with Graves' hyperthyroidism. The source material was blood. The chain is built from TRBV6-2 or TRBV6-3 and TRBJ1-5; D unclear. The CDR3 loop reads CASSPLRSSGNQPQHF. The CDR3 DNA is TGTGCCAGCAGTCCACTACGGTCCTCTGGGAATCAGCCCCAGCATTTT.